Sequencing of this TCR beta chain was carried out in a study of blood T cell repertoires in COVID-19. Only in-frame clones appear in the TCRdb table, and some are missing; sequencing was by immunoSEQ multiplex PCR. In the table there are around 110,000 clones, more than 70% of which are singletons. Germline V CDR1 and CDR2: SSHAT, FNYEAQ (reference sequence). V was shortened by 4 bases and J by 1 base, with 18 bases between the two germline ends. The CDR3 runs to 17 residues. The sequenced sample was peripheral blood. The genes are TRBV7-7 and TRBJ2-3, with D perhaps matching TRBD1 (6 bases). The source of this sequence is a human donor in a cohort sampled during active COVID-19. CDR3 sequence reads: CASSSAPGVEGTDTQYF. CDR3 DNA: TGTGCCAGCAGCTCCGCACCAGGGGTCGAAGGCACAGATACGCAGTATTTT.